The rows below give T cell receptor beta chains drawn from one sample of a study of blood T cells in healthy people across ages. TCRdb called the 5' RACE reads again in MiXCR, with one record for every CDR3 protein. Of about 940,000 distinct CDR3 sequences listed, roughly 50% are singletons. Sequences were obtained from blood. The receptor set was obtained from a man aged 25-40 years in good health. CDR3s include the opening cysteine and the closing phenylalanine or tryptophan. The D gene is left open where the match is weak. A row's size may be missing; if present it is once, few, many or a size class.

CDR3nt: TGTGCCAGCAGTTTAAGAGAAACCACAGATACGCAGTATTTT
CDR3aa: CASSLRETTDTQYF
v_gene: TRBV12-3/TRBV12-4
d_gene: NA
abundance: NA
len: 14
j_gene: TRBJ2-3

CDR3nt: TGTGCCAGCAGCACCCTAGACAGGGGGAACTACGAGCAGTACTTC
CDR3aa: CASSTLDRGNYEQYF
v_gene: TRBV9
d_gene: TRBD1
abundance: NA
len: 15
j_gene: TRBJ2-7

CDR3nt: TGTGCCTGGAATCCAGGGAACTCCTACAATGAGCAGTTCTTC
CDR3aa: CAWNPGNSYNEQFF
v_gene: TRBV30
d_gene: NA
abundance: NA
len: 14
j_gene: TRBJ2-1

CDR3nt: TGTGCCAGCAGCTTAAACTCTCAGATCATCCCCTTCGGCTACACCTTC
CDR3aa: CASSLNSQIIPFGYTF
v_gene: TRBV7-2
d_gene: NA
abundance: NA
len: 16
j_gene: TRBJ1-2

CDR3nt: TGTGCCAGCAGCCAAGGGACAGGAACCTACAATGAGCAGTTCTTC
CDR3aa: CASSQGTGTYNEQFF
v_gene: TRBV3-1
d_gene: TRBD1
abundance: few
len: 15
j_gene: TRBJ2-1

CDR3nt: TGTGCCAGCAGCCCGAGGACAGGGGGTATTAATGAGCAGTTCTTC
CDR3aa: CASSPRTGGINEQFF
v_gene: TRBV7-2
d_gene: TRBD1
abundance: NA
len: 15
j_gene: TRBJ2-1

CDR3nt: TGTGCCAGCAGTCCCAAAAGCGGGGGGTACAATGAGCAGTTCTTC
CDR3aa: CASSPKSGGYNEQFF
v_gene: TRBV12-3/TRBV12-4
d_gene: TRBD2
abundance: few
len: 15
j_gene: TRBJ2-1

CDR3nt: TGCAGTGCTGCCCCCGGAGCAGGAATGGTTGTCTGGGGTGAGCAGTTCTTC
CDR3aa: CSAAPGAGMVVWGEQFF
v_gene: TRBV20-1
d_gene: NA
abundance: few
len: 17
j_gene: TRBJ2-1

CDR3nt: TGCAGTGCTAGGGGGGGCTACACCTTC
CDR3aa: CSARGGYTF
v_gene: TRBV20-1
d_gene: NA
abundance: few
len: 9
j_gene: TRBJ1-2

CDR3nt: TGCAGTGCTAGAGATACAGGCCTGCCATACGAGCAGTACTTC
CDR3aa: CSARDTGLPYEQYF
v_gene: TRBV20-1
d_gene: NA
abundance: few
len: 14
j_gene: TRBJ2-7

CDR3nt: TGTGCCAGCAGCTCACAGGGGGCTGACACTGAAGCTTTCTTT
CDR3aa: CASSSQGADTEAFF
v_gene: TRBV7-2
d_gene: TRBD1
abundance: few
len: 14
j_gene: TRBJ1-1

CDR3nt: TGTGCCAGCAGCTCCACCACAGGGTGGTCTAACACTGAAGCTTTCTTT
CDR3aa: CASSSTTGWSNTEAFF
v_gene: TRBV7-9
d_gene: NA
abundance: NA
len: 16
j_gene: TRBJ1-1

CDR3nt: TGCAGTGCTAGAGAAGGCCAGGGTAGGGATACGCAGTATTTT
CDR3aa: CSAREGQGRDTQYF
v_gene: TRBV20-1
d_gene: NA
abundance: NA
len: 14
j_gene: TRBJ2-3

CDR3nt: TGTGCCAGCAGTTTGAGGGCCAGCTCTGGAGGGACTGAAGCTTTCTTT
CDR3aa: CASSLRASSGGTEAFF
v_gene: TRBV27
d_gene: NA
abundance: NA
len: 16
j_gene: TRBJ1-1

CDR3nt: TGTGCCAGCAGCTTAGATGGGACTTCAGATACGCAGTATTTT
CDR3aa: CASSLDGTSDTQYF
v_gene: TRBV11-3
d_gene: NA
abundance: NA
len: 14
j_gene: TRBJ2-3

CDR3nt: TGTGCCAGCTCACCCCTGGGACGGTCATATAACTATGGCTACACCTTC
CDR3aa: CASSPLGRSYNYGYTF
v_gene: TRBV18
d_gene: NA
abundance: NA
len: 16
j_gene: TRBJ1-2

CDR3nt: TGTGCCAGCAGTTACTCGAATTCGGCGAGGAAAGAGACCCAGTACTTC
CDR3aa: CASSYSNSARKETQYF
v_gene: TRBV6-5
d_gene: NA
abundance: NA
len: 16
j_gene: TRBJ2-5

CDR3nt: TGTGCCAGCAGTTTAAGACTAGCGGGAGGACTATACTCTGGGGCCAACGTCCTGACTTTC
CDR3aa: CASSLRLAGGLYSGANVLTF
v_gene: TRBV28
d_gene: TRBD2
abundance: NA
len: 20
j_gene: TRBJ2-6

CDR3nt: TGCGCCAGCAGCCTCCAGGGGCGGGGGTACGCGGAAGAGCAGTACTTC
CDR3aa: CASSLQGRGYAEEQYF
v_gene: TRBV4-1
d_gene: NA
abundance: NA
len: 16
j_gene: TRBJ2-7

CDR3nt: TGTGCCAGCAGACGATCGACAGGGATCTACGAGCAGTACTTC
CDR3aa: CASRRSTGIYEQYF
v_gene: TRBV6-5
d_gene: TRBD1
abundance: NA
len: 14
j_gene: TRBJ2-7

CDR3nt: TGCAGTGCTAGACCCGGGACTTCAAGCGATGAGCAGTTCTTC
CDR3aa: CSARPGTSSDEQFF
v_gene: TRBV20-1
d_gene: NA
abundance: NA
len: 14
j_gene: TRBJ2-1

CDR3nt: TGTGCCAGCAGCCGGGACAGGGATACGCAGTATTTT
CDR3aa: CASSRDRDTQYF
v_gene: TRBV11-2
d_gene: TRBD1
abundance: NA
len: 12
j_gene: TRBJ2-3

CDR3nt: TGTGCCAGCAGACCCGGGACAGACAATGAGCAGTTCTTC
CDR3aa: CASRPGTDNEQFF
v_gene: TRBV28
d_gene: TRBD1
abundance: NA
len: 13
j_gene: TRBJ2-1

CDR3nt: TGCGCCAGCAGCTTGGGGGACAGCCACACTGAAGCTTTCTTT
CDR3aa: CASSLGDSHTEAFF
v_gene: TRBV5-1
d_gene: TRBD1
abundance: NA
len: 14
j_gene: TRBJ1-1

CDR3nt: TGTGCCAGCAGCTTAGATGACAGACTGGACACTGAAGCTTTCTTT
CDR3aa: CASSLDDRLDTEAFF
v_gene: TRBV11-2
d_gene: NA
abundance: NA
len: 15
j_gene: TRBJ1-1

CDR3nt: TGTGCCAGCAGCCGGACCGGACTGAGCTTGAAATATGGCTACACCTTC
CDR3aa: CASSRTGLSLKYGYTF
v_gene: TRBV28
d_gene: NA
abundance: NA
len: 16
j_gene: TRBJ1-2

CDR3nt: TGTGCCAGCAGCGTGATAACAGGCCCTCCACCCAATGAGCAGTTCTTC
CDR3aa: CASSVITGPPPNEQFF
v_gene: TRBV9
d_gene: NA
abundance: few
len: 16
j_gene: TRBJ2-1

CDR3nt: TGTGCCAGCACCACCTTGAAGGCCGGTGGGACCTACGAGCAGTACTTC
CDR3aa: CASTTLKAGGTYEQYF
v_gene: TRBV6-2/TRBV6-3
d_gene: NA
abundance: once
len: 16
j_gene: TRBJ2-7

CDR3nt: TGTGCCAGCAGCGTAGTGGTGGGGGGGGACTTACGGGCAGATACGCAGTATTTT
CDR3aa: CASSVVVGGDLRADTQYF
v_gene: TRBV9
d_gene: TRBD2
abundance: NA
len: 18
j_gene: TRBJ2-3

CDR3nt: TGTGCCAGCAGTTACAAAACCGGGGGCGAGCAGTACTTC
CDR3aa: CASSYKTGGEQYF
v_gene: TRBV27
d_gene: NA
abundance: NA
len: 13
j_gene: TRBJ2-7

CDR3nt: TGTGCCAGCAGCTTAACGGCAGGTGATGGCTACACCTTC
CDR3aa: CASSLTAGDGYTF
v_gene: TRBV7-3
d_gene: NA
abundance: many
len: 13
j_gene: TRBJ1-2

CDR3nt: TGTGCCAGCAGCCGGGACAGTTACTACAATGAGCAGTTCTTC
CDR3aa: CASSRDSYYNEQFF
v_gene: TRBV7-6
d_gene: TRBD1
abundance: NA
len: 14
j_gene: TRBJ2-1

CDR3nt: TGTGCCAGCAGGCAGGGGTCCGGGACTAATGAAAAACTGTTTTTT
CDR3aa: CASRQGSGTNEKLFF
v_gene: TRBV7-9
d_gene: NA
abundance: few
len: 15
j_gene: TRBJ1-4

CDR3nt: TGTGCCAGCAGCCAAGTCCGGGAGCGGGGGGGCTACACCTTC
CDR3aa: CASSQVRERGGYTF
v_gene: TRBV4-2
d_gene: NA
abundance: NA
len: 14
j_gene: TRBJ1-2

CDR3nt: NA
CDR3aa: CASSVGEGAKNIRYF
v_gene: TRBV9
d_gene: NA
abundance: NA
len: 15
j_gene: TRBJ2-7

CDR3nt: TGTGCCAGCAGTTTCAGGCAGGGAGGGTCCTTCTCCGAATTAAACTATGGCTACACCTTC
CDR3aa: CASSFRQGGSFSELNYGYTF
v_gene: TRBV12-3/TRBV12-4
d_gene: NA
abundance: few
len: 20
j_gene: TRBJ1-2

CDR3nt: TGTGCCAGCACCAGGGGACGGGACATCTACGAGCAGTACTTC
CDR3aa: CASTRGRDIYEQYF
v_gene: TRBV6-2/TRBV6-3
d_gene: NA
abundance: NA
len: 14
j_gene: TRBJ2-7

CDR3nt: TGTGCCAGCAGCGGGACAGGGAGAAGTTCACCCCTCCACTTT
CDR3aa: CASSGTGRSSPLHF
v_gene: TRBV2
d_gene: TRBD1
abundance: NA
len: 14
j_gene: TRBJ1-6

CDR3nt: TGTTCCACCAGTGATGGGAACGGGGCCGGGGAGCTGTTTTTT
CDR3aa: CSTSDGNGAGELFF
v_gene: TRBV24-1
d_gene: NA
abundance: NA
len: 14
j_gene: TRBJ2-2

CDR3nt: TGCAGTGCTTGGACAGGTGGCTACACCTTC
CDR3aa: CSAWTGGYTF
v_gene: TRBV20-1
d_gene: TRBD1
abundance: NA
len: 10
j_gene: TRBJ1-2

CDR3nt: TGTGCCAGCAGCAGAAAAGGGACAGGGAACTATGGCTACACCTTC
CDR3aa: CASSRKGTGNYGYTF
v_gene: TRBV5-6
d_gene: TRBD1
abundance: NA
len: 15
j_gene: TRBJ1-2

CDR3nt: TGCAGTGGCACAGTCTCCACAGATACGCAGTATTTT
CDR3aa: CSGTVSTDTQYF
v_gene: TRBV20-1
d_gene: NA
abundance: NA
len: 12
j_gene: TRBJ2-3

CDR3nt: TGTGCCAGCACCGATAGGGGGCTGATCTACGAGCAGTACTTC
CDR3aa: CASTDRGLIYEQYF
v_gene: TRBV11-3
d_gene: TRBD1
abundance: NA
len: 14
j_gene: TRBJ2-7

CDR3nt: TGTGCCAGCACCCCGGGAATAGCGGGGGGCAGGAACAATGAGCAGTTCTTC
CDR3aa: CASTPGIAGGRNNEQFF
v_gene: TRBV7-2
d_gene: TRBD2
abundance: NA
len: 17
j_gene: TRBJ2-1

CDR3nt: TGCGCCAGCAGCCAAGGACTAGCCACAGAGACCCAGTACTTC
CDR3aa: CASSQGLATETQYF
v_gene: TRBV5-1
d_gene: TRBD2
abundance: NA
len: 14
j_gene: TRBJ2-5

CDR3nt: TGTGCCAGCAGTTTCGGAGGGTTCACTGAAGCTTTCTTT
CDR3aa: CASSFGGFTEAFF
v_gene: TRBV27
d_gene: NA
abundance: NA
len: 13
j_gene: TRBJ1-1

CDR3nt: TGTGCCAGCAGTACCGGACAGGTATTTGAAAAACTGTTTTTT
CDR3aa: CASSTGQVFEKLFF
v_gene: TRBV28
d_gene: TRBD1
abundance: NA
len: 14
j_gene: TRBJ1-4

CDR3nt: TGCAGCGTTATCGGTATTGAGAATGGCTACACCTTC
CDR3aa: CSVIGIENGYTF
v_gene: TRBV29-1
d_gene: NA
abundance: many
len: 12
j_gene: TRBJ1-2

CDR3nt: TGCGCCAGCAGTCCCGGTTTAGGGGGGTTTCTTAACTATGGCTACACCTTC
CDR3aa: CASSPGLGGFLNYGYTF
v_gene: TRBV5-1
d_gene: NA
abundance: few
len: 17
j_gene: TRBJ1-2

CDR3nt: TGTGCCAGCAGCCCATATCCGGGACTAGCGGGGGGTATGGAAGAGACCCAGTACTTC
CDR3aa: CASSPYPGLAGGMEETQYF
v_gene: TRBV4-2
d_gene: TRBD2
abundance: NA
len: 19
j_gene: TRBJ2-5

CDR3nt: TGTGCCAGCAGCCACGGAGCAGGATCGGCCGGGGAGCTGTTTTTT
CDR3aa: CASSHGAGSAGELFF
v_gene: TRBV3-1
d_gene: NA
abundance: NA
len: 15
j_gene: TRBJ2-2

CDR3nt: TGTGCCAGCAGTTTGCCACAGGGACTCCAAGAGACCCAGTACTTC
CDR3aa: CASSLPQGLQETQYF
v_gene: TRBV28
d_gene: NA
abundance: NA
len: 15
j_gene: TRBJ2-5

CDR3nt: TGTGCCAGCAGTTACTCCCTTCCTCGACAGGGCAACGGCTACACCTTC
CDR3aa: CASSYSLPRQGNGYTF
v_gene: TRBV6-5
d_gene: TRBD1
abundance: NA
len: 16
j_gene: TRBJ1-2

CDR3nt: TGTGCCGAGGGGCGGGAGGGATCTCCCAATGAGCAGTACTTC
CDR3aa: CAEGREGSPNEQYF
v_gene: TRBV7-9
d_gene: TRBD2
abundance: NA
len: 14
j_gene: TRBJ2-7

CDR3nt: TGTGCCAGCAGAGCGACAGGGATTGGAGGCTACACCTTC
CDR3aa: CASRATGIGGYTF
v_gene: TRBV25-1
d_gene: TRBD1
abundance: NA
len: 13
j_gene: TRBJ1-2

CDR3nt: TGTGCCAGCAGTTTATTTGGGGCGGGAGATACGCAGTATTTT
CDR3aa: CASSLFGAGDTQYF
v_gene: TRBV12-3/TRBV12-4
d_gene: NA
abundance: NA
len: 14
j_gene: TRBJ2-3

CDR3nt: TGTGCCAGCACGGACAGTATTAACTATGGCTACACCTTC
CDR3aa: CASTDSINYGYTF
v_gene: TRBV7-9
d_gene: NA
abundance: NA
len: 13
j_gene: TRBJ1-2

CDR3nt: TGCGCCAGCAGCTTGGTCGGGGAGAACAATGAGCAGTTCTTC
CDR3aa: CASSLVGENNEQFF
v_gene: TRBV5-1
d_gene: NA
abundance: NA
len: 14
j_gene: TRBJ2-1

CDR3nt: TGTGCCAGCAGCCGACTCGGGACAGGGGGTAACTATGGCTACACCTTC
CDR3aa: CASSRLGTGGNYGYTF
v_gene: TRBV12-3/TRBV12-4
d_gene: TRBD1
abundance: few
len: 16
j_gene: TRBJ1-2

CDR3nt: TGCGCCAGCAGCCAATCAAGGACAGGAAACTATGGCTACACCTTC
CDR3aa: CASSQSRTGNYGYTF
v_gene: TRBV4-3
d_gene: TRBD1
abundance: NA
len: 15
j_gene: TRBJ1-2